These 17 T cell receptor beta chains came from one sample sequenced in a study of T cell responses to AZD1222 COVID-19 vaccine. The assay was immunoSEQ multiplex PCR, and TCRdb's table has in-frame clones only and misses some. The table records about 67,000 clones, roughly 84% of them present only once. Sequencing used peripheral blood, obtained on day 0 of AZD1222 vaccination. These receptors came from an adult in good health.

The chain employs TRBV7-2 and TRBJ1-6; possible D gene TRBD1, 6 bases. CDR1 SGHTA and CDR2 FQGNSA come from the germline V gene. Trimming took 1 base from V and 4 from J, leaving 17 bases between them. The CDR3 has 18 residues. The CDR3 reads CASSLVLPGDYYNSPLHF. CDR3 nucleotides: TGTGCCAGCAGCTTAGTTCTTCCAGGGGATTATTATAATTCACCCCTCCACTTT.

This rearrangement joins TRBV5-1 to TRBJ1-2, with D uncertain. CDR1 and CDR2 from the germline V gene are SGHRS and YFSETQ. CDR3 size: 13 residues. V was shortened by 5 bases and J by 3 bases, with 11 bases between the two germline ends. CDR3 residues: CASSLGGHYGYTF. Written as DNA, the CDR3 is TGCGCCAGCAGTCTCGGTGGTCACTATGGCTACACCTTC.

The rearrangement links TRBV2 to TRBJ1-5, with D possibly being TRBD1 (6 bases). The CDR3 sequence is 12 residues long. Germline lookup yields CDR1 SNHLY and CDR2 FYNNEI. Trimming took 7 bases from V and 6 from J, leaving 10 bases between them. The DNA for the CDR3 is TGTGCCAGCACAGGGGTTGGTCAGCCCCAGCATTTT. Amino acid sequence: CASTGVGQPQHF.

The chain uses TRBV2 and TRBJ1-2; D remains unclear. CDR1 and CDR2 (germline): SNHLY, FYNNEI. The CDR3 spans 15 residues. The V and J ends lost 1 base and 0 bases respectively, with 9 bases between them. The CDR3 here is CASSEGRATNYGYTF. The CDR3 bases are TGTGCCAGCAGTGAAGGACGGGCTACTAACTATGGCTACACCTTC.

The chain couples TRBV7-6 to TRBJ2-7; the D is unclear. There are 17 residues in the CDR3. The V and J ends lost 1 base and 5 bases respectively, with 21 bases between them. The germline CDR1 and CDR2 sequences are SGHVS and FNYEAQ. CDR3 bases: TGTGCCAGCAGCTTAGGCGTATTCAGATCCCCGACGAACGAGCAGTACTTC. Its protein is CASSLGVFRSPTNEQYF. Supplemented by reference TRBV7-6 and TRBJ2-7, the full variable domain reads GAGVSQSPRYKVTKRGQDVALRCDPISGHVSLYWYRQALGQGPEFLTYFNYEAQQDKSGLPNDRFSAERPEGSISTLTIQRTEQRDSAMYRCASSLGVFRSPTNEQYFGPGTRLTVT.

This clone was observed a single time. The gene calls are TRBV12-3 or TRBV12-4 and TRBJ1-2; 7 bases are a match to TRBD1. J was trimmed by 5 bases and V by 7 bases; bases with no gene match: 7. The CDR3 contains 13 residues. This chain's CDR3 is CASILPGGYGYTF. DNA for the CDR3: TGTGCCAGCATTCTCCCAGGGGGGTATGGCTACACCTTC.

This CDR3 reads CAWSFRGQGQNTEAFF. For the CDR3, the DNA is TGTGCCTGGAGTTTTAGAGGGCAGGGCCAGAACACTGAAGCTTTCTTT. The genes are TRBV30 and TRBJ1-1, with D maybe TRBD1 (5 bases). The CDR3 totals 16 residues. Germline V CDR1 and CDR2: GTSNPN, SVGIG (reference sequence). V gave up 2 bases and J gave up 1 base, with 17 bases separating them.

This chain uses TRBV27 with TRBJ1-5; D gene unclear. Between the trimmed V and J ends, which lost 6 bases and 0 bases, there was a span of 12 bases. The CDR3 has 15 residues. Germline V gene lookup returns CDR1 MNHEY and CDR2 SMNVEV (reference sequence). The CDR3: CASSVVPYSNQPQHF. As DNA, the CDR3 is TGTGCCAGCAGCGTAGTACCATATAGCAATCAGCCCCAGCATTTT.

There are a few counts of this clone. The genes are TRBV27 and TRBJ1-5, with D unclear. The CDR3 is 18 amino acids. Trimming pared 3 bases from V and 3 bases from J, leaving 21 bases between. CDR1 is MNHEY and CDR2 is SMNVEV in the germline V gene (reference sequence). CDR3 in DNA: TGTGCCAGCAGTTTTTATGGTATTGTTGGCCAGAACAATCAGCCCCAGCATTTT. Amino acid sequence: CASSFYGIVGQNNQPQHF.

The CDR3 sequence: CASRDRGLAKNIQYF. In DNA, the CDR3 is TGTGCCAGCAGAGACAGGGGGCTTGCCAAAAACATTCAGTACTTC. The chain employs TRBV2 and TRBJ2-4, with 10 bases aligning to TRBD1. Losses at the gene ends were 6 bases for V and 1 base for J; bases not matched to a gene: 3. Germline loops: CDR1 SNHLY, CDR2 FYNNEI. This CDR3 contains 15 residues. The full variable domain, with the rest looked up from reference TRBV2 and TRBJ2-4, is EPEVTQTPSHQVTQMGQEVILRCVPISNHLYFYWYRQILGQKVEFLVSFYNNEISEKSEIFDDQFSVERPDGSNFTLKIRSTKLEDSAMYFCASRDRGLAKNIQYFGAGTRLSVL.

The chain links TRBV7-3 to TRBJ1-2; D gene ambiguous. Trimming cost V 3 bases and J 5 bases, with 4 bases left between them. Looked up from germline, CDR1 is SGHTA and CDR2 is FQGTGA. This CDR3 has 11 amino acids. The CDR3: CASSFTYGYTF. The DNA of the CDR3 is TGTGCCAGCAGCTTTACATATGGCTACACCTTC.

The chain's CDR3 is CASEGVNTEAFF. CDR3 nucleotide sequence: TGTGCCAGCGAGGGTGTAAACACTGAAGCTTTCTTT. This chain joins TRBV6-5 and TRBJ1-1; no definite D call. V dropped 8 bases and J dropped 2 bases, with 9 bases sitting between them. Germline loops: CDR1 MNHEY, CDR2 SVGAGI. The CDR3 extends over 12 amino acids.

This clone appeared once. One junction end does not reproduce the germline sequence, and a read error may be involved. This sequence joins TRBV7-4 and TRBJ1-5; D uncertain. This CDR3 has 16 residues. Germline values: CDR1 SGHVT, CDR2 SQSDAQ. CDR3 in amino acids: CARSLVASSGNQPQHF. The CDR3 DNA follows: TGTGCCAGAAGCTTAGTCGCAAGTAGTGGCAATCAGCCCCAGCATTTT.

The chain employs TRBV18 and TRBJ1-2; D unclear. The V gene's germline CDR1 is KGHSH and CDR2 LQKENI. CDR3 length: 13 amino acids. Trimming cost V 3 bases and J 6 bases, with 11 bases left between them. The CDR3: CASSPEGFDGYTF. The CDR3 region has the DNA TGTGCCAGCTCACCTGAGGGTTTCGATGGCTACACCTTC.

This chain uses TRBV27 with TRBJ1-1; D is perhaps TRBD1 (5 bases). The CDR3 runs 14 residues. V lost 4 bases and J lost 3, with 12 bases in between. In germline, CDR1 is MNHEY, CDR2 SMNVEV (reference sequence). The CDR3 sequence: CASSWFRGDTEAFF. The DNA for the CDR3 is TGTGCCAGCAGTTGGTTCCGGGGGGACACTGAAGCTTTCTTT.

This clone was seen a few times. The chain links TRBV19 to TRBJ1-1; D not resolved. The CDR3 consists of 13 residues. CDR1 and CDR2 from the germline V gene are LNHDA and SQIVND (reference sequence). Trimming cost V 10 bases and J 0 bases, with 12 bases left between them. CDR3 DNA sequence: TGTGCCACTCTTTGGTGGTTGAACACTGAAGCTTTCTTT. This codes for CATLWWLNTEAFF.

V is TRBV7-9 and J is TRBJ2-1, with D uncertain. The CDR3 covers 11 residues. CDR1 and CDR2 (germline): SEHNR, FQNEAQ (reference sequence). V gave up 5 bases and J gave up 9 bases, with 8 bases separating them. Written as DNA, the CDR3 is TGTGCCAGCAGCCTTAGCCTTGAGCAGTTCTTC. It is translated as CASSLSLEQFF.